This T cell receptor (beta chain) was documented in a study of T cell repertoires in cytomegalovirus infection. The CDR3 has 15 residues. Trimming shortened V by 1 base and J by 4 bases, and 13 bases separated the two germline ends. CDR1 is LGHNA, CDR2 YSLEER, per germline. This clonotype was seen a few times. Each CDR3 protein is one row after TCRdb ran MiXCR on the reads. The table has 150,000 to 200,000 distinct CDR3 sequences, about 18% seen once. This sequence joins TRBV4-3 and TRBJ1-1; the D is unclear. Specimen: CD8+ T cells from PBMCs. The receptor was isolated from a human donor in good health (CMV status not recorded). Some clones in this sample may be carry-over from other donors' samples. The CDR3 reads CASSQVVSGVTEAFF. In DNA form, the CDR3 reads TGCGCCAGCAGCCAAGTCGTGAGCGGGGTCACTGAAGCTTTCTTT.